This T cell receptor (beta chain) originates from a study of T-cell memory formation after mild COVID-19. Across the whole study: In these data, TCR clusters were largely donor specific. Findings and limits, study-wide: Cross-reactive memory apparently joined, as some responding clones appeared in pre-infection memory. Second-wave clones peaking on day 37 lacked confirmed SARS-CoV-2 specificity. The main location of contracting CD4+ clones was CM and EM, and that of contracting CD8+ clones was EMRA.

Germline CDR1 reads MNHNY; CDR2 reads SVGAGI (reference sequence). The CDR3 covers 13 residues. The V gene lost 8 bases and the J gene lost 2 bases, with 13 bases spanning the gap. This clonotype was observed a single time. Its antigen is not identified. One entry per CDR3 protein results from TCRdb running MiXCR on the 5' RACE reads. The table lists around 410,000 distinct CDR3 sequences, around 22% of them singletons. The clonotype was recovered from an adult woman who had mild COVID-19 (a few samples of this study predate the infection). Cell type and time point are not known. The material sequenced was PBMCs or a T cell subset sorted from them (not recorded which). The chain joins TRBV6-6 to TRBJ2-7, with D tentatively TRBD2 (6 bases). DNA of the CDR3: TGTGCCAGCGGCGGGGTTACGGCCTACGAGCAGTACTTC. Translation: CASGGVTAYEQYF.